This paragraph reports one T cell receptor beta chain. Its cognate antigen is unknown. The sample belongs to a study of T cell responses to AZD1222 COVID-19 vaccine. Study-wide results and limits: The study sampled repertoires only after the peak T cell response. Close to half of spike-specific TCRs reportedly recognize unmutated variant regions.

Sequencing was performed with immunoSEQ multiplex PCR; in TCRdb, only in-frame clones are kept and a portion is missing. Among about 140,000 clones listed, 85% to 90% were seen once. V lost 3 bases, J lost 2 bases, and 6 bases stayed unmatched. CDR1 is SEHNR and CDR2 is FQNEAQ in the germline V gene (reference sequence). The CDR3 spans 15 residues. Sequenced here: peripheral blood, sampled on day 0 of AZD1222 vaccination. The chain uses TRBV7-9 and TRBJ2-5, with 7 bases that match TRBD2. This TCR came from an adult in good health. This CDR3 reads CASSFGGSGQETQYF. DNA of the CDR3: TGTGCCAGCAGCTTTGGCGGGAGCGGGCAAGAGACCCAGTACTTC.